A selection of T cell receptor beta chains follows, all from one sample in a study of chemoradiotherapy in HPV16-positive cancers. Profiling relied on immunoSEQ multiplex PCR, and the TCRdb table lists in-frame clones only, not all of them. The sample includes roughly 28,000 clones, approximately 84% of them seen just once. Sample: blood, taken from a patient who underwent chemoradiotherapy. The receptor set was obtained from a human donor with HPV-associated anogenital cancer. Each CDR3 is given with its conserved first and last residue. D genes are given only for firm matches. Expanded clones get a size class; other rows say once, few or many, or leave the size out.

D: -
V: TRBV5-6
length: 14
J: TRBJ2-7
size: -
CDR3: CASSLGGALYEQYF
DNA: TGTGCCAGCAGCTTGGGGGGGGCCCTCTACGAGCAGTACTTC

D: -
V: TRBV5-1
length: 13
J: TRBJ1-2
size: -
CDR3: CASSQGDVRGYTF
DNA: TGCGCCAGCAGTCAAGGGGATGTGAGGGGCTACACCTTC

D: -
V: TRBV18
length: 13
J: TRBJ2-3
size: once
CDR3: CASHEGGPDTQYF
DNA: TGTGCCAGCCACGAGGGGGGGCCAGATACGCAGTATTTT

D: -
V: TRBV6-1
length: 14
J: TRBJ1-6
size: few
CDR3: CASSAGPYNSPLHF
DNA: TGTGCCAGCAGTGCCGGTCCTTATAATTCACCCCTCCACTTT

D: TRBD2
V: TRBV19
length: 16
J: TRBJ2-2
size: once
CDR3: CASSMGTSGGRLELFF
DNA: TGTGCCAGTAGTATGGGGACTAGCGGGGGGCGGCTGGAGCTGTTTTTT

D: -
V: TRBV5-4
length: 15
J: TRBJ1-2
size: -
CDR3: CASSLSTREDYGYTF
DNA: TGTGCCAGCAGCTTGTCCACCCGGGAGGACTATGGCTACACCTTC

D: -
V: TRBV2
length: 16
J: TRBJ2-3
size: once
CDR3: CASSDVTRDLTDTQYF
DNA: TGTGCCAGCAGTGATGTTACTCGGGACCTCACAGATACGCAGTATTTT

D: TRBD1
V: TRBV5-1
length: 15
J: TRBJ2-5
size: -
CDR3: CASSTIPTGEETQYF
DNA: TGCGCCAGCTCGACCATCCCGACAGGGGAAGAGACCCAGTACTTC

D: -
V: TRBV5-4
length: 15
J: TRBJ1-1
size: -
CDR3: CASSLVGGRRTEAFF
DNA: TGTGCCAGCAGCTTGGTTGGAGGGAGGAGGACTGAAGCTTTCTTT

D: -
V: TRBV5-4
length: 14
J: TRBJ1-2
size: -
CDR3: CASSFSTADYGYTF
DNA: TGTGCCAGCAGCTTCTCGACAGCGGACTATGGCTACACCTTC

D: -
V: TRBV11-2
length: 14
J: TRBJ1-2
size: -
CDR3: CASSLVSGKYGYTF
DNA: TGTGCCAGCAGCTTAGTTTCAGGGAAGTATGGCTACACCTTC

D: -
V: TRBV18
length: 12
J: TRBJ1-1
size: -
CDR3: CASSPLNFEAFF
DNA: TGTGCCAGCTCACCCCTTAACTTTGAAGCTTTCTTT

D: -
V: TRBV2
length: 14
J: TRBJ1-5
size: few
CDR3: CASRRDGGLQPQHF
DNA: TGTGCCAGCAGGAGGGACGGCGGCCTCCAGCCCCAGCATTTT

D: TRBD1
V: TRBV5-8
length: 15
J: TRBJ1-4
size: -
CDR3: CASSLEGATNEKLFF
DNA: TGTGCCAGCAGCTTGGAGGGGGCCACTAATGAAAAACTGTTTTTT

D: TRBD1
V: TRBV30
length: 12
J: TRBJ2-7
size: -
CDR3: CAWRDRGYEQYF
DNA: TGTGCCTGGAGGGACAGGGGATACGAGCAGTACTTC

D: -
V: TRBV5-1
length: 13
J: TRBJ2-6
size: -
CDR3: CASSSTGANVLTF
DNA: TGCGCCAGCAGCTCCACAGGGGCCAACGTCCTGACTTTC

D: -
V: TRBV5-4
length: 14
J: TRBJ2-3
size: -
CDR3: CASSPTMGTDTQYF
DNA: TGTGCCAGCAGCCCCACGATGGGCACAGATACGCAGTATTTT

D: -
V: TRBV5-8
length: 16
J: TRBJ2-7
size: -
CDR3: CASHSLGLGSFYEQYF
DNA: TGTGCCAGCCATAGCTTGGGTTTGGGCAGTTTCTACGAGCAGTACTTC

D: -
V: TRBV14
length: 16
J: TRBJ2-1
size: -
CDR3: CASSRVRDSAYNEQFF
DNA: TGTGCCAGCAGTCGGGTCCGGGACTCCGCCTACAATGAGCAGTTCTTC

D: -
V: TRBV7-5
length: 14
J: TRBJ1-1
size: -
CDR3: CASSLADGPTEAFF
DNA: TGTGCCAGCAGCTTAGCGGACGGGCCCACTGAAGCTTTCTTT

D: TRBD1
V: TRBV18
length: 16
J: TRBJ2-2
size: -
CDR3: CASSPRTTGSAGELFF
DNA: TGTGCCAGCTCACCAAGGACGACAGGGTCGGCCGGGGAGCTGTTTTTT

D: TRBD2
V: TRBV12-5
length: 18
J: TRBJ2-5
size: once
CDR3: CASGFFPVTSGEQETQYF
DNA: TGTGCTAGTGGTTTCTTCCCCGTGACTAGCGGTGAACAAGAGACCCAGTACTTC